This TCR beta chain appears in the sequencing data of a study of T-cell reconstitution after alpha-beta-depleted transplantation in children (dated by TCRdb to about 2016). With regard to the full study: Using TCR repertoire profiling, the study quantitatively followed how T-cell immune reconstitution unfolded in children after TCRalphabeta/CD19-depleted allogeneic hematopoietic cell transplantation.

This clonotype came up many times. Its antigen is currently not known. No base quality values were provided; no much bigger clone lies one nucleotide off. The protocol used for the library was PCR. Sequencing was carried out with an Illumina HiSeq 2500. To normalize quantification of the TCRbeta repertoire, the TCR libraries were built with molecular barcoding that relied on unique molecular identifiers. The public reads were reprocessed in TCRdb via fastp at Q25 and MiXCR, keeping in-frame beta chains. CDR3 protein sequences are deduplicated, and each keeps its most common genes and DNA. For this sample the table gives some 200,000 distinct CDR3 sequences, of which roughly a tenth were detected only once. Less than 8% of the sample is in the top ten clones. CDR1 SNHLY and CDR2 FYNNEI are derived from the germline V gene. Cut back by 5 bases and 0 bases, the V and J ends lie 14 bases apart. The CDR3 starts with the cysteine, ends with the phenylalanine, and has 16 residues. Of the read, only the CDR3 DNA is kept; its 48 bases are in frame from base 1.

The starting material was PBMCs from the stem cell graft donor, obtained from the stem cell graft. The sequence is built from TRBV2 and TRBJ2-1; no confident D gene assignment can be made. This receptor was obtained from a human donor who donated a stem cell graft to a child with acute lymphoblastic leukemia. The DNA sequence is TGTGCCAGCAGTACAAAAGGGCGAACCTCCTACAATGAGCAGTTCTTC. Translated, this gives CASSTKGRTSYNEQFF.